This is a list of T cell receptor beta chains from one sample in a study of T-cell reconstitution after alpha-beta-depleted transplantation in children. Each CDR3 protein gets one entry after TCRdb re-called the PCR reads with MiXCR. The sample includes just over 950,000 distinct CDR3 sequences, roughly 29% of them seen just once. The sequenced sample was PBMCs, mostly from graft donor cells, obtained 360 days after TCRalphabeta/CD19-depleted stem cell transplant. These receptor sequences come from a boy in the first two years of life who had a stem cell transplant for SCID, so the T cells may come from the graft donor. The CDR3 runs from the conserved cysteine through the conserved F or W. The order of the fields is V gene, J gene, D gene, CDR3 protein. The D gene is left open where the match is weak.

TRBV7-8	TRBJ2-7	NA	CASSLGSLEIPYEQYF
TRBV4-1	TRBJ1-5	NA	CASSQGRDQPQHF
TRBV5-1	TRBJ1-1	TRBD1	CASSLAGTANTEAFF
TRBV27	TRBJ2-7	TRBD1	CASRPRGRLLLGEQYF
TRBV20-1	TRBJ1-2	TRBD1	CSAAPGQLNYGYTF
TRBV20-1	TRBJ1-6	NA	CSARGGVQNSPLHF
TRBV29-1	TRBJ1-3	NA	CSVETGEVSGNTIYF
TRBV3-1	TRBJ2-1	NA	CASSQAADSYNEQFF
TRBV7-2	TRBJ2-7	NA	CASSDGGLGYEQYF
TRBV7-9	TRBJ1-6	NA	CASSAGGSPLHF
TRBV24-1	TRBJ2-1	TRBD1	CATSETGALNNEQFF